The clone carrying this T cell receptor beta chain was counted between two and nine times. Its cognate antigen is unknown. The data derive from a study of T cell responses to AZD1222 COVID-19 vaccine. General study results and limits: Reportedly, nearly half the spike-specific TCRs target unmutated variant regions. Repertoire sampling happened only post peak T cell response. At baseline, just five to seven AZD1222 recipients tested seropositive.

Clones were sequenced by immunoSEQ multiplex PCR, and TCRdb holds only the in-frame ones, with some missing. The sample lists about 93,000 clones, about 86% occurring once. Germline V gene data show CDR1 as KGHSH and CDR2 as LQKENI. This CDR3 contains 13 residues. V lost 2 bases to trimming and J lost 5 bases; unmatched junction nucleotides: 1. Here the sequenced sample was peripheral blood, taken on day 0 of AZD1222 vaccination. The V gene is TRBV18, the J gene TRBJ2-7; 9 bases line up with TRBD1. The TCR comes from an adult in good health. DNA for the CDR3: TGTGCCAGCTCACCAGGGACAGGGAACGAGCAGTACTTC. It encodes CASSPGTGNEQYF.